This record concerns one TCR beta chain sequence. Its antigen remains unidentified. No qualities accompany the bases; no much larger clone lies one base away. The same DNA, extracted from blood mononuclear cells, served for both TCR sequencing and STAT3 sequencing. An Illumina MiSeq was used to sequence the TCRbeta libraries, yielding an average of about 40,000 productive templates per sample. The immunoSEQ assay, which uses multiplex PCR amplification, was used to generate TCRbeta CDR3 libraries. Processing in the source paper ran as follows. Following a previously defined approach, repertoire diversity was calculated, and values close to 0 point to extremely monoclonal samples. TCRdb provides this immuneACCESS table in a form limited to in-frame rearrangements. Some clones are lacking; in checked studies, under half of them reflect an unresolved V gene, and why the rest are absent is not known. The DNA was the basis for D and trimming; V, J and clone size are from that table. Within this sample are 17,000 or so clones, with roughly four fifths of them counted one time only. Approximately 8.1% of the sample comes from the top ten.

The data stem from a study of STAT3 mutations in large granular lymphocyte leukemia (dated by TCRdb to between 2018 and 2021). Describing the broader study: In roughly half of the longitudinally sequenced T-LGLL patients, canonical activating STAT3 mutations were detected. One or more immunosuppressive therapy regimens were given to more than half of T-LGLL patients, and hematologic response was seen in around two fifths of the treated patients. To reconstruct clonal hierarchy and dynamics, serial deep sequencing of TCRbeta CDR3 and STAT3 was performed in patients with T-cell large granular lymphocyte leukemia. From an initial cohort of over 200 LGL patients, 20 or so representative T-LGLL cases were selected for longitudinal TCRbeta and STAT3 sequencing. As controls within the study, a couple of patients with natural killer LGL leukemia were also sequenced longitudinally. Each patient was sequenced at an average of approximately 4 time points, ranging from 2 to 8 samplings. On the study overall, not on this receptor specifically: The burden of the dominant TCR clone was higher than the STAT3 mutant burden in several patients, which suggests that the STAT3 mutation arose secondarily inside a clone that had already expanded. Because codominant clonotypes persisted in some patients, a small but highly pathogenic clone may have been missed. The linking of therapy response to changes in TCR clonal burden was complicated by variable intervals between samplings and differing treatment regimens. Because no samples were available when a clone first appeared, clonal expansion had to be inferred from samplings taken at other points. All T-LGLL patients had at least one immunodominant TCRbeta clonotype, and roughly half had multiple immunodominant subclonotypes. TCR clonotype switching after therapy was observed in 6 of 18 patients, and all newly emerging clones were found to be STAT3 wild type.

The CDR3 runs 15 residues from the cysteine to the phenylalanine. The DNA shown is the 45-base CDR3, in frame from base 1. Sequences SGHKS (CDR1) and YYEKEE (CDR2) are obtained from the germline V gene (reference sequence). The junction carries 13 bases between V and J, which are trimmed by 0 bases and 4 bases respectively. This TCR came from a man between 50 and 59 years old with T-cell large granular lymphocyte leukemia. Some clones in this sample may be carry-over from other donors' samples. The age is the age at diagnosis. The rearranged segments are TRBV5-5 and TRBJ1-2; perhaps TRBD1 is the D gene, with 5 bases matching. Sequencing was performed on peripheral blood mononuclear cells. The DNA sequence is given as TGTGCCAGCAGCTTGGACGGGGCCCCCGGCTATGGCTACACCTTC. It is translated as CASSLDGAPGYGYTF.